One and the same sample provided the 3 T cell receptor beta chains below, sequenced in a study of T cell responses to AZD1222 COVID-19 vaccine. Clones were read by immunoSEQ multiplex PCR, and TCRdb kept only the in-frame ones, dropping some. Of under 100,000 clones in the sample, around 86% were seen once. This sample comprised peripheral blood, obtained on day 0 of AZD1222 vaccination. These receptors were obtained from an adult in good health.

The CDR3 DNA reads TGTGCCAGCAGCTTGAGGGCGGGGGCCGGGGAGCTGTTTTTT. Protein: CASSLRAGAGELFF. The chain couples TRBV7-8 to TRBJ2-2, with TRBD2 identical over 7 bases. The CDR3 is made up of 14 amino acids. J was trimmed by 6 bases and V by 3 bases; bases with no gene match: 4. Germline assignment: CDR1 SGHVS and CDR2 FQNEAQ.

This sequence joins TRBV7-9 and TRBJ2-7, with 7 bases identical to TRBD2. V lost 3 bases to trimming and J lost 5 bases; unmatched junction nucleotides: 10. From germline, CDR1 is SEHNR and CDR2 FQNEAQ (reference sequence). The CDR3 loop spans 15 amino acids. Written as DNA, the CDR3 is TGTGCCAGCAGCTTTGACGTCGGGAGGTGGGACGAGCAGTACTTC. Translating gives CASSFDVGRWDEQYF.

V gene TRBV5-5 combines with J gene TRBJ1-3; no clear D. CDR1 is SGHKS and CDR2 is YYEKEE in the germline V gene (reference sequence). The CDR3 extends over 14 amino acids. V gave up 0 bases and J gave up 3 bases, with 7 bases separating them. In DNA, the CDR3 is TGTGCCAGCAGCTTGGACCCCTTTGGAAACACCATATATTTT. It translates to CASSLDPFGNTIYF.